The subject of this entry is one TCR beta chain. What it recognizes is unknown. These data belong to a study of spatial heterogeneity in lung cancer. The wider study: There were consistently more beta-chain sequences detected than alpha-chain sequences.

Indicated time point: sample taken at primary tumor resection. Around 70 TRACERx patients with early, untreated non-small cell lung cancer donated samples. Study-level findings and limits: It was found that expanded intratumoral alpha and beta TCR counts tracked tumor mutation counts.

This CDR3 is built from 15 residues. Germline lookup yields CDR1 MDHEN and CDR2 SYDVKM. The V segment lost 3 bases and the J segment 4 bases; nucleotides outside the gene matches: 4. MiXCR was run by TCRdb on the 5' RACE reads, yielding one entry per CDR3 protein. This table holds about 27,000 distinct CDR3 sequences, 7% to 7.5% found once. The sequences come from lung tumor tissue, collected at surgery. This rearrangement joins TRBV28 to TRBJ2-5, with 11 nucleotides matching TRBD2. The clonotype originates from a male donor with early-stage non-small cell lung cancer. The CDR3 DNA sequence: TGTGCCAGCAGTTTTCGACTAGCGGGGACAGAGACCCAGTACTTC. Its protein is CASSFRLAGTETQYF.